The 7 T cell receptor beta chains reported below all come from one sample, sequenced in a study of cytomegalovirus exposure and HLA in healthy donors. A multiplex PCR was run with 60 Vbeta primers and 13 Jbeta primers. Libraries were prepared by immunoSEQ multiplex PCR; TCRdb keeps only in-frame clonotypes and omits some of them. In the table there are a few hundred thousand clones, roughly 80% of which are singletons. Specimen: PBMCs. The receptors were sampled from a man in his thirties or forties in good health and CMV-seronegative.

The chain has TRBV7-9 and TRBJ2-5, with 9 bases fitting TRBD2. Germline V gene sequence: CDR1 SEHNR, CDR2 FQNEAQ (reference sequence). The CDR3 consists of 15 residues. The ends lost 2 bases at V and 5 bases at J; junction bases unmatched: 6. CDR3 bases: TGTGCCAGCAGCTTAAGTACCAGCGGGGGGGAGACCCAGTACTTC. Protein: CASSLSTSGGETQYF.

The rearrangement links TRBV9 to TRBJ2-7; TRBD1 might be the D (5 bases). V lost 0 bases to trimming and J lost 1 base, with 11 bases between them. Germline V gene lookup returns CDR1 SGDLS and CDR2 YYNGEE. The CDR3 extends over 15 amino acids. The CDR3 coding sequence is TGTGCCAGCAGCGTAGCCATAGGGGCGTCCTACGAGCAGTACTTC. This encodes CASSVAIGASYEQYF.

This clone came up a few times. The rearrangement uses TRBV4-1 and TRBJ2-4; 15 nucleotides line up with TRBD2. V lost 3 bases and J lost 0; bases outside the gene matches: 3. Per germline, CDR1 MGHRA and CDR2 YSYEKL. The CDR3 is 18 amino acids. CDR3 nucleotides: TGCGCCAGCAGCCAGGGACTAGCGGGGGGCGTAGCCAAAAACATTCAGTACTTC. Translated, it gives CASSQGLAGGVAKNIQYF.

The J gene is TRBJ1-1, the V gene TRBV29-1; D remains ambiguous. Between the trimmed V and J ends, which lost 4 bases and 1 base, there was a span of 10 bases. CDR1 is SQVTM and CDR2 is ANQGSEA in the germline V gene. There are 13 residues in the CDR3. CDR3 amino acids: CSVGGIQNTEAFF. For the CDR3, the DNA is TGCAGCGTTGGAGGGATTCAGAACACTGAAGCTTTCTTT.

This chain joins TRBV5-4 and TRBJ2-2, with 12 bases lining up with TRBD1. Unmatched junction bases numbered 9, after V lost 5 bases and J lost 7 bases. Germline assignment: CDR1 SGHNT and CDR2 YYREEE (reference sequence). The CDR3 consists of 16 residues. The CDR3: CASSYAGTGGGGELFF. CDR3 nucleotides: TGTGCCAGCAGTTACGCCGGGACAGGGGGCGGCGGGGAGCTGTTTTTT.

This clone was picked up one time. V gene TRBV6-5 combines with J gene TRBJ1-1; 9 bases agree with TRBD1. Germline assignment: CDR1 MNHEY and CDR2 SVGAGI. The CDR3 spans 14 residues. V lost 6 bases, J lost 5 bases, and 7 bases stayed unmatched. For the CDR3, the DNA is TGTGCCAGCAGCTTTGACAGGGGGAGGACTGAAGCTTTCTTT. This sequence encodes CASSFDRGRTEAFF.

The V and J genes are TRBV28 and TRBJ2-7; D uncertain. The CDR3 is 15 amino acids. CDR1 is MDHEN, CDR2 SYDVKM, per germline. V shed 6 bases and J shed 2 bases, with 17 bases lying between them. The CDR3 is CASSREEPFTYEQYF. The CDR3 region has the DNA TGTGCCAGCAGCCGCGAGGAGCCCTTTACCTACGAGCAGTACTTC.